The clone carrying this T cell receptor (beta chain) was recorded a few times. Its specificity is unknown. The data belong to a study of T cells in Graves' hyperthyroidism and ophthalmopathy. Whole-study results and caveats: Most thyroid-expanded clonotypes above 0.001 were also found in blood.

Deletions cut 0 bases from V and 4 bases from J, with 6 bases between. This CDR3 contains 12 residues. Germline lookup yields CDR1 DFQATT and CDR2 SNEGSKA (reference sequence). From RNA transcripts, TCR beta CDR3 regions were amplified. In the first-round RT-PCR of the TCR CDR3, the HTBI primer set was used. TCRdb processed the multiplex PCR reads anew with MiXCR; each CDR3 protein has one entry. The profile shows over 700,000 distinct CDR3 sequences, around 38% of them singletons. Stable hyperthyroidism: no ophthalmopathy progression over 18 months of follow-up. With a duration under 2 months, the hyperthyroidism was newly diagnosed in patients aged 18 to 65. PBMCs were derived from roughly 9.6 ml fresh peripheral blood.

This TCR was recovered from a man aged 18 to 35 with Graves' hyperthyroidism. The gene calls are TRBV20-1 and TRBJ1-2; D unclear. Sequenced: blood. The CDR3: CSARDQSYGYTF. CDR3 bases: TGCAGTGCTAGAGACCAATCCTATGGCTACACCTTC.